This passage covers 22 T cell receptor beta chains from one sample sequenced in a study of Ad26.COV2.S vaccination and SARS-CoV-2 variants. TCRdb's table, derived via immunoSEQ multiplex PCR, lists solely in-frame clones and lacks some. The table has 400,000 to 500,000 clones, 85% to 90% seen once. As for treatment: some 19 received Ad26.COV2.S at low or high dose, single or two shots; 5 received placebo; per-sample allocation not given. At day 63 after the first vaccine or placebo injection, samples were drawn. The sample was peripheral blood, taken in a trial of Ad26.COV2.S vaccine versus placebo. The source is a person between 18 and 65 years old who received the Ad26.COV2.S COVID-19 vaccine or a placebo.

The chain links TRBV27 to TRBJ2-5; 11 nucleotides align to TRBD2. There are 16 residues in the CDR3. Germline-derived CDR1 and CDR2 are MNHEY and SMNVEV (reference sequence). V shed 2 bases and J 5 bases; nucleotides not matched to a gene: 7. CDR3 loop: CASSLDPSGGWETQYF. The CDR3 region has the DNA TGTGCCAGCAGTTTAGATCCTAGCGGGGGGTGGGAGACCCAGTACTTC.

V gene TRBV30 combines with J gene TRBJ2-5; TRBD1 aligns across 10 bases. Germline CDR1 and CDR2: GTSNPN and SVGIG (reference sequence). V lost 0 bases and J lost 5; bases outside the gene matches: 6. The CDR3 covers 15 residues. The CDR3 DNA follows: TGTGCCTGGAGTGTACGACAGGGGGCTTGGGAGACCCAGTACTTC. Translating gives CAWSVRQGAWETQYF.

In its sample, this clone was seen a few times. J is TRBJ1-2 and V is TRBV5-6, with D tentatively TRBD1 (6 bases). This CDR3 has 12 residues. The ends were cut back, 3 bases at V and 3 bases at J, with 6 bases in the middle. CDR1 is SGHDT and CDR2 is YYEEEE in the germline V gene. The CDR3 sequence is CASSYRDYGYTF. The CDR3 coding sequence is TGTGCCAGCAGCTACAGGGACTATGGCTACACCTTC.

The chain couples TRBV5-4 to TRBJ1-1, with 8 bases lining up with TRBD1. This CDR3 has 13 amino acids. Germline V gene data show CDR1 as SGHNT and CDR2 as YYREEE (reference sequence). The trim removed 4 bases at V and 7 bases at J, leaving 6 bases unmatched. In DNA, the CDR3 is TGTGCCAGCAGCACAGGGGGATGGAGTGAAGCTTTCTTT. Its translation: CASSTGGWSEAFF.

V and J are TRBV7-2 and TRBJ2-5; 11 bases agree with TRBD2. With V trimmed by 6 bases and J by 2 bases, 5 bases remained unmatched. The germline gives CDR1 SGHTA, CDR2 FQGNSA. The CDR3 runs 15 residues. The CDR3 reads CASRSLAGGQETQYF. The CDR3 DNA follows: TGTGCCAGCAGATCTCTAGCGGGGGGACAAGAGACCCAGTACTTC.

The chain uses TRBV10-3 and TRBJ1-1, with 11 bases lining up with TRBD1. This CDR3 spans 14 amino acids. Looked up from germline, CDR1 is ENHRY and CDR2 is SYGVKD. The V segment lost 6 bases and the J segment 3 bases; nucleotides outside the gene matches: 3. In DNA, the CDR3 is TGTGCCATCAGCCCGGGACAGGGGGACACTGAAGCTTTCTTT. Its translation: CAISPGQGDTEAFF.

CDR3 protein: CASSLDLTSDTQYF. The CDR3 DNA sequence: TGCGCCAGCAGCTTGGATTTGACATCAGATACGCAGTATTTT. The chain employs TRBV5-1 and TRBJ2-3; D is ambiguous. This CDR3 region has 14 residues. Germline lookup yields CDR1 SGHRS and CDR2 YFSETQ. The V and J ends lost 0 bases and 4 bases respectively, with 9 bases between them. Looking up the rest from reference TRBV5-1 and TRBJ2-3 gives the full variable domain: KAGVTQTPRYLIKTRGQQVTLSCSPISGHRSVSWYQQTPGQGLQFLFEYFSETQRNKGNFPGRFSGRQFSNSRSEMNVSTLELGDSALYLCASSLDLTSDTQYFGPGTRLTVL.

The rearrangement joins TRBV19 to TRBJ1-2; no clear D gene. This CDR3 region has 14 residues. Germline CDR1 reads LNHDA; CDR2 reads SQIVND (reference sequence). With 5 bases removed from V and 5 bases from J, the gap between germline ends came to 15 bases. CDR3 residues: CASSPGKEGYGYTF. In DNA, the CDR3 is TGTGCCAGTAGTCCCGGGAAGGAAGGGTATGGCTACACCTTC.

This sequence joins TRBV29-1 and TRBJ2-6; D call uncertain. The germline V gene has CDR1 SQVTM and CDR2 ANQGSEA. This CDR3 has 17 amino acids. V shed 0 bases and J shed 4 bases, with 16 bases lying between them. The DNA for the CDR3 is TGCAGCGTTGAAGATCCACGAACCCTGGGGGGGGCCAACGTCCTGACTTTC. Protein sequence: CSVEDPRTLGGANVLTF.

V and J are TRBV19 and TRBJ2-1; D is undetermined. Germline CDR1 and CDR2: LNHDA and SQIVND (reference sequence). CDR3 length: 12 residues. V lost 3 bases to trimming and J lost 13 bases, with 13 bases between them. CDR3 residues: CASSISPPAQFF. In nucleotides, the CDR3 is TGTGCCAGTAGTATCTCCCCTCCGGCTCAGTTCTTC. The full variable domain, completed using reference TRBV19 and TRBJ2-1, is DGGITQSPKYLFRKEGQNVTLSCEQNLNHDAMYWYRQDPGQGLRLIYYSQIVNDFQKGDIAEGYSVSREKKESFPLTVTSAQKNPTAFYLCASSISPPAQFFGPGTRLTVL.

This chain joins TRBV2 and TRBJ1-2; D unresolved. Germline V gene sequence: CDR1 SNHLY, CDR2 FYNNEI. There are 13 residues in the CDR3. Deletions cut 7 bases from V and 8 bases from J, with 17 bases between. CDR3 loop: CASTVHPLSGYTF. The CDR3 nucleotides read TGTGCCAGCACCGTCCACCCTCTGTCCGGCTACACCTTC.

The chain joins TRBV4-3 to TRBJ2-3; TRBD2 matches at 10 bases. There are 18 residues in the CDR3. CDR1 LGHNA and CDR2 YSLEER come from the germline V gene. J lost 2 bases, V lost 0 bases, and 8 bases had no gene match. The CDR3 sequence is CASSQDKSGGANTDTQYF. CDR3 coding DNA: TGCGCCAGCAGCCAAGATAAAAGCGGGGGGGCAAACACAGATACGCAGTATTTT.

The chain uses TRBV6-6 and TRBJ2-5, with D possibly matching TRBD1 (5 bases). V lost 2 bases and J lost 3, with 10 bases in between. Germline CDR1 MNHNY, CDR2 SVGAGI (reference sequence). CDR3 length: 14 amino acids. The CDR3 loop reads CASSYTTVEETQYF. In nucleotides, the CDR3 is TGTGCCAGCAGTTACACGACAGTAGAAGAGACCCAGTACTTC.

The chain recombines TRBV5-1 with TRBJ2-3, with 10 nucleotides matching TRBD1. Germline CDR1 is SGHRS and CDR2 is YFSETQ. The CDR3 has 15 residues. The V gene end was trimmed by 5 bases and the J gene end by 6 bases; junction bases not matched to a gene: 9. In DNA form, the CDR3 reads TGCGCCAGCAGTGATGACAGGGGGCTCTCGGATACGCAGTATTTT. It specifies CASSDDRGLSDTQYF.

This chain links TRBV18 with TRBJ1-2; no definite D call. This CDR3 is 15 amino acids long. Trimming removed 2 bases from V and 2 bases from J, with 12 bases in between. Per germline, CDR1 KGHSH and CDR2 LQKENI. The DNA for the CDR3 is TGTGCCAGCTCACCAGGCCAAGGGTGGAACTATGGCTACACCTTC. Translating gives CASSPGQGWNYGYTF.

This clone was recorded only once. The chain has TRBV4-1 and TRBJ2-3, with 7 bases that match TRBD2. Trimming took 1 base from V and 12 from J; bases not matched to a gene: 4. CDR3 length equals 12 residues. CDR1 MGHRA and CDR2 YSYEKL come from the germline V gene. The CDR3 coding sequence is TGCGCCAGCAGCCAAGCCGGGGGGAGACAGTATTTT. It is translated as CASSQAGGRQYF.

This chain uses TRBV12-3 or TRBV12-4 with TRBJ1-2, with D possibly matching TRBD1 (5 bases). This CDR3 region has 13 residues. Between the trimmed V and J ends, which lost 6 bases and 4 bases, there was a span of 12 bases. The CDR3 DNA follows: TGTGCCAGCAGCCCGGGACGGTTCTATGGCTACACCTTC. Translating gives CASSPGRFYGYTF.

The chain carries TRBV6-5 and TRBJ1-6; 8 bases agree with TRBD1. The CDR3 is 15 residues long. Germline V gene data show CDR1 as MNHEY and CDR2 as SVGAGI. V trimming: 6 bases; J trimming: 8 bases; junction bases outside the gene matches: 9. This chain's CDR3 is CASRPSGTGDSPLHF. Written as DNA, the CDR3 is TGTGCCAGCAGACCAAGCGGGACAGGAGATTCACCCCTCCACTTT.

This clone showed up just a few times. This chain uses TRBV29-1 with TRBJ2-2; 8 positions match TRBD1. With V trimmed by 7 bases and J by 1 base, 5 bases remained unmatched. This CDR3 is built from 14 residues. CDR1 and CDR2 (germline): SQVTM, ANQGSEA. The CDR3 coding sequence is TGCAGCGCCGGGGACAGGCAGAACACCGGGGAGCTGTTTTTT. Protein sequence: CSAGDRQNTGELFF.

This chain joins TRBV28 and TRBJ2-4; 7 nucleotides agree with TRBD2. The CDR3 spans 16 residues. The ends lost 1 base at V and 5 bases at J; junction bases unmatched: 8. CDR1 is MDHEN and CDR2 is SYDVKM in the germline V gene. CDR3 coding DNA: TGTGCCAGCAGTTTATTCGGGGGGTCGGGGGAAAACATTCAGTACTTC. It translates to CASSLFGGSGENIQYF.

The chain links TRBV18 to TRBJ1-5; the D gene is possibly TRBD1 (6 bases). This CDR3 is built from 13 residues. V was cut by 5 bases and J by 9 bases, with 14 bases left in between. The germline V gene encodes CDR1 KGHSH and CDR2 LQKENI. The CDR3 protein is CASSAGHPRPQHF. In nucleotides, the CDR3 is TGTGCCAGCTCAGCGGGACACCCTCGGCCCCAGCATTTT.

The chain joins TRBV18 to TRBJ1-1; D unresolved. From germline, CDR1 is KGHSH and CDR2 LQKENI. This CDR3 has 15 amino acids. V was shortened by 3 bases and J by 5 bases, with 16 bases between the two germline ends. For the CDR3, the DNA is TGTGCCAGCTCACCGGACGGGTCCTACGGAACTGAAGCTTTCTTT. Its translation is CASSPDGSYGTEAFF. Variable domain in full (rest from reference TRBV18 and TRBJ1-1): NAGVMQNPRHLVRRRGQEARLRCSPMKGHSHVYWYRQLPEEGLKFMVYLQKENIIDESGMPKERFSAEFPKEGPSILRIQQVVRGDSAAYFCASSPDGSYGTEAFFGQGTRLTVV.